Each of the 9 T cell receptor beta chains below was sequenced from the same sample in a study of shared clonotypes between healthy human individuals. Sequencing was performed with immunoSEQ multiplex PCR; in TCRdb, only in-frame clones are kept and a portion is missing. The sample includes about 2 million clones, just under 95% seen only once; the top ten take roughly 1%. CD45RO-negative cells were positively selected for CCR7, leaving out terminally differentiated effector memory CD45RA+ cells. The sample was naive CD8+ T cells sorted from blood. The source is a man younger than 35 in good health.

This chain joins TRBV6-1 and TRBJ2-7; 7 bases line up with TRBD1. CDR3 length: 15 residues. The trim removed 1 base at V and 2 bases at J, leaving 5 bases unmatched. The V gene's germline CDR1 is MNHNS and CDR2 SASEGT. The CDR3 DNA follows: TGTGCCAGCAGTGAAGAGTTGGGACAGCCCTACGAGCAGTACTTC. Translation gives CASSEELGQPYEQYF.

This chain joins TRBV5-4 and TRBJ2-6, with 10 bases aligning to TRBD1. J lost 0 bases, V lost 1 base, and 7 bases had no gene match. The CDR3 runs 19 residues. Germline lookup yields CDR1 SGHNT and CDR2 YYREEE (reference sequence). CDR3 DNA sequence: TGTGCCAGCAGCTTGATTGGGACAGGGGCCTTCTCTGGGGCCAACGTCCTGACTTTC. Translation: CASSLIGTGAFSGANVLTF.

As to this clone: Other DNA sequences in this sample translate to the same CDR3. The chain recombines TRBV5-1 with TRBJ2-7; 8 bases map to TRBD1. This CDR3 comprises 14 residues. Per germline, CDR1 SGHRS and CDR2 YFSETQ. With V trimmed by 4 bases and J by 3 bases, 6 bases remained unmatched. The CDR3 here is CASSPGQASYEQYF. CDR3 sequence (DNA): TGCGCCAGCAGCCCGGGACAGGCGAGCTACGAGCAGTACTTC.

The rearrangement joins TRBV28 to TRBJ2-5; D not resolved. This CDR3 comprises 12 residues. The germline V and J ends were trimmed by 6 bases and 0 bases, with 5 bases remaining between them. The germline CDR1 and CDR2 sequences are MDHEN and SYDVKM. The CDR3 DNA is TGTGCCAGCAGGACCTACCAAGAGACCCAGTACTTC. Protein: CASRTYQETQYF.

The V gene is TRBV5-1, the J gene TRBJ2-7; D unclear. Trimming took off 5 bases at V and 3 bases at J, with 24 bases between the two ends. Germline CDR1 reads SGHRS; CDR2 reads YFSETQ. This CDR3 is built from 17 residues. The CDR3 nucleotides read TGCGCCAGCAGTCCTTCAACCGTAAATCCTTCGTACTACGAGCAGTACTTC. It translates to CASSPSTVNPSYYEQYF.

The chain links TRBV6-5 to TRBJ2-2; D is uncertain. Trimming stripped 0 bases from V and 0 bases from J, with 8 bases between. The CDR3 length is 16 residues. The germline V gene has CDR1 MNHEY and CDR2 SVGAGI. CDR3 sequence: CASSYSRASNTGELFF. The CDR3, as DNA: TGTGCCAGCAGTTACTCGAGAGCATCGAACACCGGGGAGCTGTTTTTT.

This clone was seen only once. The rearrangement joins TRBV30 to TRBJ2-3; 9 bases fit TRBD2. CDR1 GTSNPN and CDR2 SVGIG come from the germline V gene (reference sequence). The CDR3 contains 16 residues. The junction had 5 bases not matched to a gene; V was cut back by 1 base and J by 0 bases. In DNA form, the CDR3 reads TGTGCCTGGAGTGACGGGAGCGGGGGGAGCACAGATACGCAGTATTTT. Its translation is CAWSDGSGGSTDTQYF.

This clone was seen once. This chain links TRBV27 with TRBJ2-1, with TRBD1 identical over 9 bases. The J segment lost 9 bases and the V segment lost 0 bases, leaving 9 bases of the junction unmatched. This CDR3 spans 16 amino acids. Germline V CDR1 and CDR2: MNHEY, SMNVEV (reference sequence). In DNA, the CDR3 is TGTGCCAGCAGTTTATCCTCGGGACAGGGTAGGGCTGAGCAGTTCTTC. Amino acid sequence: CASSLSSGQGRAEQFF.

The chain couples TRBV10-2 to TRBJ2-2, with 7 bases matching TRBD1. CDR1 WSHSY and CDR2 SAAADI come from the germline V gene. V dropped 10 bases and J dropped 5; count of bases not matched to a gene: 7. This CDR3 region has 13 residues. The CDR3 region is CATRQGGTGELFF. The CDR3 DNA follows: TGCGCCACCCGACAGGGCGGAACCGGGGAGCTGTTTTTT.